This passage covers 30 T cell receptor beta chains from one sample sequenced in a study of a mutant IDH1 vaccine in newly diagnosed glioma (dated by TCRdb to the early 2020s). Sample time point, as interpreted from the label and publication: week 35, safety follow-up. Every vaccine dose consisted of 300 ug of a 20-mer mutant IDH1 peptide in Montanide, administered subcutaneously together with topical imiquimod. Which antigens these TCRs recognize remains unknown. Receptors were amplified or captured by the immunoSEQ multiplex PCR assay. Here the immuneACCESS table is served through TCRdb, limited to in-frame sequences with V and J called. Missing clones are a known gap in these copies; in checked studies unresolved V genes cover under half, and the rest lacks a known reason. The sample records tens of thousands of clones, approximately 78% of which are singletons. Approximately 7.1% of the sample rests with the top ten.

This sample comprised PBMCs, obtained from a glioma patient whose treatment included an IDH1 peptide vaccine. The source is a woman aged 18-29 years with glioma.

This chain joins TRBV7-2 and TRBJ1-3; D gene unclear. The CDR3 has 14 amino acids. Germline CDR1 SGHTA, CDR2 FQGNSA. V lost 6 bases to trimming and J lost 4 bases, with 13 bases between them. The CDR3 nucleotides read TGTGCCAGCAGTCCCCTCCAGGACGGAAACACCATATATTTT. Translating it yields CASSPLQDGNTIYF.

CDR3 DNA sequence: TGTGCCAGCAGCGTGACTAGCGGGTCTGGGGATACGCAGTATTTT. This gives the protein CASSVTSGSGDTQYF. The chain recombines TRBV9 with TRBJ2-3; TRBD2 agrees at 10 bases. This CDR3 has 15 amino acids. CDR1 and CDR2 from the germline V gene are SGDLS and YYNGEE. Trimming removed 2 bases from V and 6 bases from J; junction bases left unmatched: 6.

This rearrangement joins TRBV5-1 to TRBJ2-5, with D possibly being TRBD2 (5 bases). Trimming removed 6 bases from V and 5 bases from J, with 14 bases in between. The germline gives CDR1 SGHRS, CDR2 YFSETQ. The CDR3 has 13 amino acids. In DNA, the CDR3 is TGCGCCAGCAAAAAGGGAAGGGAGGAGACCCAGTACTTC. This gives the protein CASKKGREETQYF.

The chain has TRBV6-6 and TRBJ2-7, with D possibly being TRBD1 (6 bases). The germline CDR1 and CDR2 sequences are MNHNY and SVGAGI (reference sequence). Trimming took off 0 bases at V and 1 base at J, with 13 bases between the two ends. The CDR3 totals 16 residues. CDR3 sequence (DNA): TGTGCCAGCAGTTACTCGATTACGGACAGTTCCTACGAGCAGTACTTC. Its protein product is CASSYSITDSSYEQYF.

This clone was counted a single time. The CDR3 is CASSLGVGYEQYF. The DNA for the CDR3 is TGTGCCAGCAGCTTGGGGGTGGGGTACGAGCAGTACTTC. This chain links TRBV5-4 with TRBJ2-7; D remains unclear. Germline V gene data show CDR1 as SGHNT and CDR2 as YYREEE (reference sequence). The CDR3 covers 13 residues. The ends were cut back, 0 bases at V and 4 bases at J, with 8 bases in the middle.

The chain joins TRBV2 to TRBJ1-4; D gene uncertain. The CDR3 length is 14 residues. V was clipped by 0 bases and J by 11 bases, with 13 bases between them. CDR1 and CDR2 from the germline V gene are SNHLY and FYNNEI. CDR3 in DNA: TGTGCCAGCAGTGAAGCTTTTGCCGGCGCCAAACTGTTTTTT. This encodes CASSEAFAGAKLFF.

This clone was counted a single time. Here the CDR3 DNA reads TGTGCCACCGCCCTAGGGGATGAGCAGTTCTTC. This translates into CATALGDEQFF. V is TRBV19 and J is TRBJ2-1, with D maybe TRBD1 (5 bases). CDR1 and CDR2 (germline): LNHDA, SQIVND (reference sequence). The CDR3 has 11 residues. The V gene lost 10 bases and the J gene lost 8 bases, with 12 bases spanning the gap.

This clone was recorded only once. CDR3 in DNA: TGTGCCAGCAGCCTAAGGGCCTCCCTCGGCGGGGAGCTGTTTTTT. Encoded protein: CASSLRASLGGELFF. The chain combines TRBV7-2 with TRBJ2-2; no firm D call. The CDR3 has 15 residues. Trimming cost V 5 bases and J 7 bases, with 17 bases left between them. The germline V gene encodes CDR1 SGHTA and CDR2 FQGNSA.

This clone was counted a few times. CDR3 region: CASSLAIVPYTQYF. In nucleotides, the CDR3 is TGCGCCAGCAGCTTGGCGATCGTGCCCTATACGCAGTATTTT. This chain connects TRBV5-1 to TRBJ2-3; the D is unclear. There are 14 residues in the CDR3. Trimming cost V 0 bases and J 7 bases, with 12 bases left between them. CDR1 and CDR2 from the germline V gene are SGHRS and YFSETQ.

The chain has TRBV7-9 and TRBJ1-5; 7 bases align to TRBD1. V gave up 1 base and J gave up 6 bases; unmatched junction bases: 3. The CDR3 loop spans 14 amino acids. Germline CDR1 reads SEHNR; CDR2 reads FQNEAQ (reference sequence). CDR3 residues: CASSLEGAGQPQHF. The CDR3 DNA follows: TGTGCCAGCAGCTTAGAGGGGGCGGGTCAGCCCCAGCATTTT.

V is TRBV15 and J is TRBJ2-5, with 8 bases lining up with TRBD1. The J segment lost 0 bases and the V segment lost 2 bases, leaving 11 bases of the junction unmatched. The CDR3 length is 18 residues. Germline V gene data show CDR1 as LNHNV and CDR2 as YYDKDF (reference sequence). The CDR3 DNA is TGTGCCACCAGCAGACAACCTTACAGGACAGGGAACCAAGAGACCCAGTACTTC. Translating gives CATSRQPYRTGNQETQYF. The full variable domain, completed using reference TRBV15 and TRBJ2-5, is DAMVIQNPRYQVTQFGKPVTLSCSQTLNHNVMYWYQQKSSQAPKLLFHYYDKDFNNEADTPDNFQSRRPNTSFCFLDIRSPGLGDTAMYLCATSRQPYRTGNQETQYFGPGTRLLVL.

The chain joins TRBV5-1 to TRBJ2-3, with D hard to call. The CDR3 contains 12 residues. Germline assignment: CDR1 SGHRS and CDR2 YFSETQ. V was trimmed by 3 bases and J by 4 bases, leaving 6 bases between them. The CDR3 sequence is CASSWSADTQYF. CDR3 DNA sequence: TGCGCCAGCAGCTGGAGCGCAGATACGCAGTATTTT.

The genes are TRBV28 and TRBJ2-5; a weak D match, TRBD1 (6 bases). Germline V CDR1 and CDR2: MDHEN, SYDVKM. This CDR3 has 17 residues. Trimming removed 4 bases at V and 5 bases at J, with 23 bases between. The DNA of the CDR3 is TGTGCCAGCAGTTACCTAAGGGGGAGCCCAAAAACGGAGACCCAGTACTTC. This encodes CASSYLRGSPKTETQYF.

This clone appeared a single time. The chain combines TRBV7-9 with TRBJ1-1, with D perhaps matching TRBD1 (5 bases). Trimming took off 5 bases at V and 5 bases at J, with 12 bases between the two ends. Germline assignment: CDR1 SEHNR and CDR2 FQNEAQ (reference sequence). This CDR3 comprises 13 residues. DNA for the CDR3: TGTGCCAGCAGCCCCCTTTCAGGGACTGAAGCTTTCTTT. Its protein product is CASSPLSGTEAFF.

This CDR3 is CAINGGVGETQYF. CDR3 nucleotides: TGTGCCATCAACGGAGGTGTTGGGGAGACCCAGTACTTC. This sequence joins TRBV10-3 and TRBJ2-5; maybe TRBD2 (5 bases). From germline, CDR1 is ENHRY and CDR2 SYGVKD. The CDR3 is 13 amino acids. Trimming pared 7 bases from V and 5 bases from J, leaving 14 bases between.

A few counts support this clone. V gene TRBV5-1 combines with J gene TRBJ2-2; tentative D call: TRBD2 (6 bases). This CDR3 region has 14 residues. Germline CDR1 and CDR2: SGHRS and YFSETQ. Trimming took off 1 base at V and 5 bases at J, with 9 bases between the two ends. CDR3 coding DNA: TGCGCCAGCAGCTTGCGGGAGAGGACCGGGGAGCTGTTTTTT. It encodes CASSLRERTGELFF.

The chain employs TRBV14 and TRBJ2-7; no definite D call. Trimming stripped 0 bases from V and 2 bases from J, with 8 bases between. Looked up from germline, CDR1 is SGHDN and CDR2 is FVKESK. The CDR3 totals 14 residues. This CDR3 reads CASSQDFGPYEQYF. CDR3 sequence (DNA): TGTGCCAGCAGCCAAGATTTCGGGCCCTACGAGCAGTACTTC.

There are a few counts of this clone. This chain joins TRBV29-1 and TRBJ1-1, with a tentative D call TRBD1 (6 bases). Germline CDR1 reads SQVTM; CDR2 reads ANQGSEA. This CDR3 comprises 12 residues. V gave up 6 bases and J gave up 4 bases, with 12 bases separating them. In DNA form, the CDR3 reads TGCAGCGTCGCAGGGGTTCTCACTGAAGCTTTCTTT. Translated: CSVAGVLTEAFF.

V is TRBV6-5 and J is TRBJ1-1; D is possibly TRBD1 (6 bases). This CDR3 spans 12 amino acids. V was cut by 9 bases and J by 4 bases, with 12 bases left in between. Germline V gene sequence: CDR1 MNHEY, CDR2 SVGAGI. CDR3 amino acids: CASGRGGTEAFF. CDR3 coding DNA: TGTGCCAGTGGGAGGGGGGGCACTGAAGCTTTCTTT.

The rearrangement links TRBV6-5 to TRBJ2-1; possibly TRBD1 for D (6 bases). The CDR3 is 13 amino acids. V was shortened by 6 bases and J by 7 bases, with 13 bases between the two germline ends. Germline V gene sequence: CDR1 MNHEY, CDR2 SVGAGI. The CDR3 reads CASRILQGNEQFF. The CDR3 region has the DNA TGTGCCAGCAGAATACTCCAGGGGAATGAGCAGTTCTTC.

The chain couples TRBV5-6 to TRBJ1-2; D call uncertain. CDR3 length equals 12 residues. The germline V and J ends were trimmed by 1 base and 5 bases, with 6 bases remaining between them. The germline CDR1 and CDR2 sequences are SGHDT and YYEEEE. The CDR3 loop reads CASSLSTYGYTF. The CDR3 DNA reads TGTGCCAGCAGCTTGTCGACTTATGGCTACACCTTC.

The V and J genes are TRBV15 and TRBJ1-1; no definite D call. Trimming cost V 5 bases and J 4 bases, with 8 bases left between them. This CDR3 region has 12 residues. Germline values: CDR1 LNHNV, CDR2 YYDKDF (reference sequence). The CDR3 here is CATSRRSTEAFF. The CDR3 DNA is TGTGCCACCAGCCGACGGAGCACTGAAGCTTTCTTT.

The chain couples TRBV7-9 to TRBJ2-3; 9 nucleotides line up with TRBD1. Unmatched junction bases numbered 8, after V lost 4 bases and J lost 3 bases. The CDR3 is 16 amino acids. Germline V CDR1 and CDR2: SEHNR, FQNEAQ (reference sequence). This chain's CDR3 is CASSSGWTGVTDTQYF. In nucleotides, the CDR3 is TGTGCCAGCAGCTCCGGGTGGACAGGGGTGACAGATACGCAGTATTTT.

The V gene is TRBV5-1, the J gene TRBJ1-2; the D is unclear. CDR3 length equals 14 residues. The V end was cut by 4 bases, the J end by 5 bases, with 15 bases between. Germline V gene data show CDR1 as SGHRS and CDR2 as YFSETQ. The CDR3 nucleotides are TGCGCCAGCAGCGCCCGGTTGCTCGGGTATGGCTACACCTTC. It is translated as CASSARLLGYGYTF.

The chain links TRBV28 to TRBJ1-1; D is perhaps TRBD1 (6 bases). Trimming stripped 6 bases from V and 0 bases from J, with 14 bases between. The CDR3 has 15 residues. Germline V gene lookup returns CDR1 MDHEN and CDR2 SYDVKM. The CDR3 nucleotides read TGTGCCAGCAGATTAGGGGGGTCGTTGAACACTGAAGCTTTCTTT. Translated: CASRLGGSLNTEAFF.

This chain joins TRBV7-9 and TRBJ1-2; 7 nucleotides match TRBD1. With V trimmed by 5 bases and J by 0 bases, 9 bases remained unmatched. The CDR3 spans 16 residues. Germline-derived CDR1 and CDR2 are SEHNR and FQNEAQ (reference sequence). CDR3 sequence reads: CASSPGDSRTNYGYTF. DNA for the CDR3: TGTGCCAGCAGCCCAGGGGACAGCCGAACTAACTATGGCTACACCTTC. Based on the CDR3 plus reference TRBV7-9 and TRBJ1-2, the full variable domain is DTGVSQNPRHKITKRGQNVTFRCDPISEHNRLYWYRQTLGQGPEFLTYFQNEAQLEKSRLLSDRFSAERPKGSFSTLEIQRTEQGDSAMYLCASSPGDSRTNYGYTFGSGTRLTVV.

The CDR3 spells CASSSSGSYYGYTF. Written as DNA, the CDR3 is TGTGCCAGCAGTAGCTCCGGGTCCTACTATGGCTACACCTTC. The rearrangement joins TRBV6-5 to TRBJ1-2; D is uncertain. Trimming left V 5 bases short and J 3 bases short, with 13 bases between. Germline-derived CDR1 and CDR2 are MNHEY and SVGAGI. The CDR3 has 14 residues.

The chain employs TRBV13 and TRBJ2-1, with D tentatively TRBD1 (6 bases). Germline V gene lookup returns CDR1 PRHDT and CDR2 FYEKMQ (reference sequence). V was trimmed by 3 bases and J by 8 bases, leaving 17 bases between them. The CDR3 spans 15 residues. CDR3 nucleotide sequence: TGTGCCAGCAGCTTTACAGGGATTAGTATCTATGAGCAGTTCTTC. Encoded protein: CASSFTGISIYEQFF.

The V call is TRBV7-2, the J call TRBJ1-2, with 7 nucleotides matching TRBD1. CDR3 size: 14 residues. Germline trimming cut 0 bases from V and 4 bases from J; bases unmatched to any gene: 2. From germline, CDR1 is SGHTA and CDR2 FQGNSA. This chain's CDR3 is CASSLAGQSYGYTF. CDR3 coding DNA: TGTGCCAGCAGCTTAGCGGGACAGAGCTATGGCTACACCTTC.

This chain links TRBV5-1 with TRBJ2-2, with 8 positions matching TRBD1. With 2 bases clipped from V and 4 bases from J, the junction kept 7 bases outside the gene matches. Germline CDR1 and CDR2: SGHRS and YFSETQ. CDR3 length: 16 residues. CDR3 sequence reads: CASSFYQGASTGELFF. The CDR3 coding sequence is TGCGCCAGCAGCTTTTACCAGGGGGCGAGCACCGGGGAGCTGTTTTTT. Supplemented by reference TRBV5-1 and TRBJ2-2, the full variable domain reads KAGVTQTPRYLIKTRGQQVTLSCSPISGHRSVSWYQQTPGQGLQFLFEYFSETQRNKGNFPGRFSGRQFSNSRSEMNVSTLELGDSALYLCASSFYQGASTGELFFGEGSRLTVL.